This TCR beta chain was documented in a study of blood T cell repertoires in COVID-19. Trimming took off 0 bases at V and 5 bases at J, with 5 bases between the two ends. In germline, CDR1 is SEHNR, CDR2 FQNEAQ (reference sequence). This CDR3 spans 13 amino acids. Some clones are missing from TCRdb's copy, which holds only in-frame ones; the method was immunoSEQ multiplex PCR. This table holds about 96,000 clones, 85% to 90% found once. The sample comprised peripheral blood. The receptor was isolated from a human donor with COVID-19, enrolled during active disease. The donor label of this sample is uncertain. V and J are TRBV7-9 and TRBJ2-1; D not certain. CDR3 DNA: TGTGCCAGCAGCTTAGCAGAGAACAATGAGCAGTTCTTC. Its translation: CASSLAENNEQFF. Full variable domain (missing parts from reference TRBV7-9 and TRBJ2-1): DTGVSQNPRHKITKRGQNVTFRCDPISEHNRLYWYRQTLGQGPEFLTYFQNEAQLEKSRLLSDRFSAERPKGSFSTLEIQRTEQGDSAMYLCASSLAENNEQFFGPGTRLTVL.